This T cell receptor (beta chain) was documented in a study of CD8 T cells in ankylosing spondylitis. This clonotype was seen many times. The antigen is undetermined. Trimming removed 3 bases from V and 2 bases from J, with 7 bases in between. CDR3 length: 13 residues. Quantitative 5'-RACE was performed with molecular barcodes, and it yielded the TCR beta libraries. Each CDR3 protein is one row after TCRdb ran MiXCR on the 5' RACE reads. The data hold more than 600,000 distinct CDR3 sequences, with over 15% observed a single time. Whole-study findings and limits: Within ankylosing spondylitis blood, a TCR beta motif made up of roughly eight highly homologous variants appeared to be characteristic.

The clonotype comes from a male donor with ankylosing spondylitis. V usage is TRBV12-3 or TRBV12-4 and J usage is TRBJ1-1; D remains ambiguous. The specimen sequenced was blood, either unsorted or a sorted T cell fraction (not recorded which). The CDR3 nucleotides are TGTGCCAGCAGTTTTCGGGTAAACACTGAAGCTTTCTTT. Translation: CASSFRVNTEAFF.